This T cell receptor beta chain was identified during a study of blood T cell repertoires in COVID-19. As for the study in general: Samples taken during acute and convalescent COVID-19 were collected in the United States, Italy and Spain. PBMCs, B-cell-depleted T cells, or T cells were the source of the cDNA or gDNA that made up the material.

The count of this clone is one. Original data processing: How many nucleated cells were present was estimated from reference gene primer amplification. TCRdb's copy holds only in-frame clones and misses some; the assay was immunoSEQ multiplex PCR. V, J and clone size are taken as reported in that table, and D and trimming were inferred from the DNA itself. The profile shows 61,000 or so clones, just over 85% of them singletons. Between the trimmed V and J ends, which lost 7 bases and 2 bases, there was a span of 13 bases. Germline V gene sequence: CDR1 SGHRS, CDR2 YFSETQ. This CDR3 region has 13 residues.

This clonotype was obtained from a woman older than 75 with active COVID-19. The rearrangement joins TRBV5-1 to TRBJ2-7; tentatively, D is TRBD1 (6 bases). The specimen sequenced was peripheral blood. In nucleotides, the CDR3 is TGCGCCAGCTCGGACAGTTCCACCTACGAGCAGTACTTC. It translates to CASSDSSTYEQYF.